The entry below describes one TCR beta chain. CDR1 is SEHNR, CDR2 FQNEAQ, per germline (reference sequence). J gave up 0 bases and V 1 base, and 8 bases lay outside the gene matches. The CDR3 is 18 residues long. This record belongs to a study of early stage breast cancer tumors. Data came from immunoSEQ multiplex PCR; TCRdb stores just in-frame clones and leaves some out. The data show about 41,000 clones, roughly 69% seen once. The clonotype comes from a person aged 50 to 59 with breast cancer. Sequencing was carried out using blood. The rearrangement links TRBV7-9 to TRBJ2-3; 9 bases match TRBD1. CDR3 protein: CASSLGQGVLSSTDTQYF. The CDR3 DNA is TGTGCCAGCAGCTTAGGACAGGGGGTACTCAGTAGCACAGATACGCAGTATTTT.